The 5 T cell receptor delta chains below come from one sample, sequenced in a study of gamma-delta chains in newborns, infants, children. TCRdb ran CATT on the reads. The table has 3,900 or so delta-chain clones, approximately 15% seen once; the top ten hold about 9%. The sequencing input was blood. These receptors were obtained from a child who was a newborn, infant or young child, either healthy, febrile or measles-vaccinated (not recorded which).

This clone turned up a few times. A much larger clone lies one base from this, so it may be a read error. V and J are TRDV2 and TRDJ1, with D perhaps matching TRDD2 (7 bases). This CDR3 is built from 20 residues. Trimming stripped 0 bases from V and 5 bases from J, with 30 bases between. In germline, CDR1 is GEAIGNYY, CDR2 EKD. The CDR3 here is CACDTVVIPTTQGIGDKLIF. The DNA of the CDR3 is TGTGCCTGTGACACCGTCGTTATTCCTACTACTCAGGGGATCGGTGATAAACTCATCTTT.

This clone rates as medium-sized. The chain couples TRDV2 to TRDJ1; 11 positions agree with TRDD3. CDR1 and CDR2 (germline): GEAIGNYY, EKD. With V trimmed by 1 base and J by 3 bases, 6 bases remained unmatched. CDR3 length equals 16 residues. CDR3 sequence: CACDTLGDISADKLIF. The CDR3 DNA reads TGTGCCTGTGACACACTGGGGGATATAAGCGCCGATAAACTCATCTTT.

The J gene went uncalled, whereas the V gene is TRDV2; the table's TRDD3 call for D was not verified on the DNA. Looked up from germline, CDR1 is GEAIGNYY and CDR2 is EKD. The CDR3 is 18 residues long. The CDR3 loop is CACDTLSVTGGSADKIIF. The CDR3, as DNA: TGTGCCTGTGACACCCTGTCGGTTACTGGGGGATCGGCCGATAAAATCATCTTT.

In regard to this clone: The protein TCRdb gives is from a much larger clone and does not agree with this DNA's translation at residue 14, likely a read error; the protein shown here comes from the DNA. This chain joins TRDV2 and TRDJ3; D may be TRDD3 (6 bases). From germline, CDR1 is GEAIGNYY and CDR2 EKD. This CDR3 contains 17 residues. The CDR3 region has the DNA TGTGCCTGTGACAATACTGGGAGCTCCTGGGACACCCGACGGATGTTTTTC. It encodes CACDNTGSSWDTRRMFF.

This clone counts as medium-sized. The rearrangement joins TRDV1 to TRDJ1; 7 bases are shared with TRDD3. Germline trimming cut 4 bases from V and 0 bases from J; bases unmatched to any gene: 41. The CDR3 has 27 amino acids. The germline V gene has CDR1 TSWWSYY and CDR2 QGS. CDR3 sequence: CALGGTTGLGRSILGYWGEWDTDKLIF. The CDR3 DNA sequence: TGTGCTCTTGGGGGAACGACTGGTCTAGGGAGGAGTATTCTCGGATACTGGGGTGAATGGGACACCGATAAACTCATCTTT.